In its sample, the clone carrying this T cell receptor (beta chain) was seen a few times. Its antigen is as yet unknown. This sequence may be a read error, since a much larger clone differs from it by one base. The germline gives CDR1 MNHEY, CDR2 SVGAGI. This CDR3 contains 18 residues. The library came from three nested PCR rounds adapted from ARM-PCR protocols. TCRdb re-called the multiplex PCR reads through MiXCR, storing one row per CDR3 protein. The sample consists of some 80,000 distinct CDR3 sequences, about 80% of them appearing once. These data originate in a study of tumor and adjacent non-tumor tissue in lung cancer. On the study more broadly: Each sample yielded 4 million to 4.5 million productive TCRbeta reads on average. The study's findings and limits: Shorter survival was associated with higher TCR diversity in tumors. Compared with tumor, normal lung showed significantly lower TCR diversity.

The template was RNA from unsorted bulk tissue. This non-tumor lung sample came from over 3 cm beyond the tumor edge. Chemotherapy-naive patients with new lung cancer underwent thoracic surgery in China, August–November 2014. The J gene is TRBJ2-6, the V gene TRBV6-5; TRBD1 aligns across 7 bases. Sequenced input: distant non-tumor lung tissue. The origin of this receptor is a man between 65 and 85 years old with non-small cell lung cancer. This chain's CDR3 is CVSSFSGTVGSGANVLTF. The DNA for the CDR3 is TGTGTCAGCAGTTTCTCCGGGACAGTTGGCTCTGGGGCCAACGTCCTGACTTTC.